This TCR beta chain came from a study of human T cells and chemical hapten exposure (dated by TCRdb to the early 2020s). In the study overall: For sensitization, 2% DPC in acetone was applied to a 2 cm by 2 cm area of upper inner arm skin. Weekly therapeutic DPC doses were additionally applied to the scalp of patients throughout the roughly 23-week study period. Patch testing was performed on the upper back with Finn chambers containing 0.01% DPC, and the patch tests were scored after 6 days according to International Contact Dermatitis Research Group standards. The patient cohort, mostly female, included alopecia areata with under or over 50% scalp involvement, alopecia totalis and alopecia universalis. Libraries were pooled for sequencing, and per-sample TCR yields varied mainly because of small differences in library volumes within the pool. This study followed changes in the peripheral blood TCR repertoire in vivo during primary and secondary sensitization of alopecia patients to the hapten diphenylcyclopropenone (DPC). Blood samples were taken from patients before sensitization (week 0) and at 2, 6 and about 24 weeks after DPC sensitization. Approximately 30 alopecia patients provided blood for TCR sequencing at one to four time points (pre-sensitization, 2, 6 and 24 weeks).

Receptors were amplified or captured by RACE. The sequencing machine was a NextSeq 500. Library preparation attached unique molecular identifiers to individual cDNA molecules for quantitative, reproducible TCR counting. For every blood RNA sample, sequencing covered both the TCR alpha and TCR beta chains. In the original analysis: The median number of TCRs per sample was approximately 96,000, ranging from 23,224 to 690,600. The Decombinator software suite was used to annotate the V, J and CDR3 of the TCR reads. For PS versus PT1 abundance plots, all samples were subsampled to the same number of TCRs (28,000). TCRs were defined as expanded if absent before sensitization and observed at least eight times at the 2-week time point. TCRdb reanalyzed the raw reads on its own, using fastp at Q25 for trimming and MiXCR for clone calling, and kept in-frame beta chains. Here each entry gathers all rows of one CDR3 protein and keeps the most common genes and DNA. TCRdb assigned the V and J calls; the authors' analysis was not used. This sample gives a few hundred thousand distinct CDR3 sequences in total; 4.5% to 5.5% of them show up just once. The ten largest clonotypes hold about 8.2% of the sample.

The time point label for this specimen denotes: pre-sensitization, week 0. In the paper's terms, the treatment or condition label means: therapeutic diphenylcyclopropenone sensitization with weekly scalp DPC. At each patch-test visit, blood was drawn before the patch test was applied. Patients were considered eligible if aged 18 to 70, diagnosed with alopecia and deemed suitable for DPC therapy, and patients were excluded if pregnant. Total RNA was isolated from unfractionated whole blood collected in Tempus Blood RNA tubes. This clonotype was seen a few times. Its antigen specificity is not known. Nothing much larger sits one base from this clone, and base qualities are not available. What the research found in general, with its limitations: The number of TCRs above 1 in 1000 frequency did not change with DPC sensitization; there was no evidence of global repertoire structure alterations. After repeated subsampling, the strength of the expansion versus patch-test correlation and the threshold at which it became significant changed. Alopecia, a presumed autoimmune disease, was present in all patients, so the immune response of the patients might differ from that of healthy individuals. Patch test score correlated positively with the number of PT1 expanded TCRs, reaching significance at thresholds 8, 16 and 32 but not at 4. Compared with pre-sensitization or healthy control sets, expanded TCRs formed significantly more large CDR3 similarity clusters, which is consistent with antigen-driven responses.

The germline V gene encodes CDR1 SEHNR and CDR2 FQNEAQ (reference sequence). The cysteine opens and the phenylalanine closes a CDR3 of 18 amino acids. Only CDR3 DNA is held: 54 bases, read in frame from base 1. Trimming takes 2 bases off V and 0 bases off J; junction bases not matched to a gene: 13. Sequenced here: whole blood, sampled in connection with sensitization to the hapten diphenylcyclopropenone (DPC). The chain was built from TRBV7-9 and TRBJ2-7, and 7 bases in between align with TRBD1. The receptor was isolated from a woman under 30 with alopecia areata. Some clones in this sample may be carry-over from other donors' samples. CDR3 protein: CASSLSSGGQASSYEQYF. The bases read TGTGCCAGCAGCTTAAGTTCGGGTGGACAGGCGAGCTCCTACGAGCAGTACTTC.